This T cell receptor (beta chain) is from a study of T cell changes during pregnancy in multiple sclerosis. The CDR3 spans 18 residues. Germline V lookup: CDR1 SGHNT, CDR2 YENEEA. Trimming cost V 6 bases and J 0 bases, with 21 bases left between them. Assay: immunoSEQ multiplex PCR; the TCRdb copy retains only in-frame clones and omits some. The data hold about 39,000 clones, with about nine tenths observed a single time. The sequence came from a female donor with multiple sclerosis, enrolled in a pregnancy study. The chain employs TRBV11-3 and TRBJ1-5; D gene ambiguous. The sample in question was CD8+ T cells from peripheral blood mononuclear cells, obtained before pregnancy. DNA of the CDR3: TGTGCCAGCAGACTTCGGGAGGCACGCGTTTATAGCAATCAGCCCCAGCATTTT. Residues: CASRLREARVYSNQPQHF.